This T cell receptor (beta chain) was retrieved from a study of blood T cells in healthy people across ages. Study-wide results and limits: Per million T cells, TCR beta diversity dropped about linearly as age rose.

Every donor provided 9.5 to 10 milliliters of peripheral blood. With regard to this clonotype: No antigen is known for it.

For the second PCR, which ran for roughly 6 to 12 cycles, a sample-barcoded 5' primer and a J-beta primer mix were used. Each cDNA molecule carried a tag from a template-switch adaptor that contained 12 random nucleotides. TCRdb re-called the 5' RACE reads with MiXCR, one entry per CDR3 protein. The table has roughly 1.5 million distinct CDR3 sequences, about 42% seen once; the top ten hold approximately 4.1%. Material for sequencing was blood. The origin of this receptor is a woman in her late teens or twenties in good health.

The CDR3 coding sequence is TGTGCCAGCAGCCAAGGGCCTACAGGGCCTGGCTACACCTTC. Translating gives CASSQGPTGPGYTF. The chain carries TRBV3-1 and TRBJ1-2, with a tentative D call TRBD1 (6 bases). Germline CDR1 and CDR2: LGHDT and YNNKEL (reference sequence). The germline V and J ends were trimmed by 1 base and 7 bases, with 13 bases remaining between them. The CDR3 is 14 residues long. Combining the CDR3 with reference TRBV3-1 and TRBJ1-2 gives the whole variable domain DTAVSQTPKYLVTQMGNDKSIKCEQNLGHDTMYWYKQDSKKFLKIMFSYNNKELIINETVPNRFSPKSPDKAHLNLHINSLELGDSAVYFCASSQGPTGPGYTFGSGTRLTVV.